The 14 T cell receptor beta chains listed next were all sequenced from one sample in a study of control samples from healthy donors and cancer patients. Profiling relied on immunoSEQ multiplex PCR, and the TCRdb table lists in-frame clones only, not all of them. The top ten hold less than 4.5% of the sample, which has about 94,000 clones, 75% to 95% seen once. Sequenced material: blood. These receptors originate from a woman aged 18-29 years in good health.

The V call is TRBV7-9, the J call TRBJ1-4, with no clear D. Trimming removed 5 bases at V and 3 bases at J, with 13 bases between. Per germline, CDR1 SEHNR and CDR2 FQNEAQ (reference sequence). The CDR3 loop spans 15 amino acids. In DNA form, the CDR3 reads TGTGCCAGCAGCGCCAGCGCCCTGGCTAATGAAAAACTGTTTTTT. Protein: CASSASALANEKLFF.

The J gene is TRBJ2-6, the V gene TRBV15; TRBD1 is a possible D gene (5 bases). Germline V gene sequence: CDR1 LNHNV, CDR2 YYDKDF (reference sequence). The CDR3 has 15 residues. V was trimmed by 1 base and J by 4 bases, leaving 8 bases between them. CDR3 in amino acids: CATSRVGLGANVLTF. The CDR3 DNA is TGTGCCACCAGCAGAGTGGGGCTCGGGGCCAACGTCCTGACTTTC.

This clone has only one observation. This chain connects TRBV27 to TRBJ1-1, with D perhaps TRBD1 (5 bases). CDR3 length: 13 amino acids. V was shortened by 3 bases and J by 4 bases, with 9 bases between the two germline ends. Germline values: CDR1 MNHEY, CDR2 SMNVEV (reference sequence). This chain's CDR3 is CASSFVGGTEAFF. The DNA for the CDR3 is TGTGCCAGCAGTTTTGTGGGGGGCACTGAAGCTTTCTTT.

The sample holds one count of this clone. J is TRBJ1-1 and V is TRBV11-2, with 8 bases lining up with TRBD1. The CDR3 extends over 13 amino acids. Unmatched junction bases numbered 4, after V lost 2 bases and J lost 8 bases. Germline CDR1 reads SGHAT; CDR2 reads FQNNGV. As DNA, the CDR3 is TGTGCCAGCAGCTTACCAGGACAGGGAGAAGCTTTCTTT. It specifies CASSLPGQGEAFF.

The V gene is TRBV10-2, the J gene TRBJ1-1; 12 nucleotides line up with TRBD1. The CDR3 has 19 amino acids. From germline, CDR1 is WSHSY and CDR2 SAAADI. Germline trimming cut 9 bases from V and 3 bases from J; bases unmatched to any gene: 20. The CDR3 loop is CASVTYSAGTGGADTEAFF. In DNA, the CDR3 is TGCGCCAGTGTTACCTATTCAGCCGGGACAGGGGGCGCGGACACTGAAGCTTTCTTT.

A remark on this clone: This same CDR3 is encoded by further DNA sequences in the sample. The chain carries TRBV5-1 and TRBJ1-1, with D possibly TRBD1 on 6 matching bases. Germline loops: CDR1 SGHRS, CDR2 YFSETQ. V gave up 2 bases and J gave up 2 bases, with 7 bases separating them. This CDR3 region has 13 residues. The CDR3, as DNA: TGCGCCAGCAGCTTACAGGGAAACACTGAAGCTTTCTTT. It codes for CASSLQGNTEAFF.

Points on this clone: One end of the junction fails to match germline, which may point to a read error. This chain joins TRBV7-2 and TRBJ1-2; TRBD1 matches 7 bases. CDR1 and CDR2 from the germline V gene are SGHTA and FQGNSA. The CDR3 contains 14 residues. CDR3 sequence: CASSLDRGGPVRVF. The CDR3 DNA is TGTGCCAGCAGCTTAGACAGGGGAGGACCTGTACGCGTATTC.

This chain joins TRBV3-1 (or the pseudogene TRBV3-2) and TRBJ1-4; D gene ambiguous. V lost 4 bases and J lost 0, with 15 bases in between. CDR1 and CDR2 (germline): LGHDT, YNNKEL (reference sequence). This CDR3 region has 17 residues. The CDR3 DNA sequence: TGTGCCAGCAGCCCCGTAAGGGCCCAAGCAACTAATGAAAAACTGTTTTTT. Its translation: CASSPVRAQATNEKLFF.

The chain couples TRBV5-8 to TRBJ2-1; 16 nucleotides align to TRBD2. The germline V gene encodes CDR1 SGHTS and CDR2 YDEGEE. The CDR3 has 17 amino acids. J gave up 2 bases and V 3 bases, and 2 bases lay outside the gene matches. The CDR3 DNA is TGTGCCAGCAGCTCTGGGACTAGCGGGGGGGCCTACAATGAGCAGTTCTTC. Translated, it gives CASSSGTSGGAYNEQFF.

J is TRBJ1-1 and V is TRBV9, with 7 positions matching TRBD1. CDR1 and CDR2 from the germline V gene are SGDLS and YYNGEE. The ends lost 5 bases at V and 1 base at J; junction bases unmatched: 2. CDR3 size: 13 residues. The CDR3 reads CASRGTANTEAFF. DNA of the CDR3: TGTGCCAGCAGAGGGACAGCGAACACTGAAGCTTTCTTT.

This clone occurred once. The rearrangement joins TRBV2 to TRBJ1-4; D not resolved. Trimming stripped 10 bases from V and 0 bases from J, with 9 bases between. The CDR3 runs to 13 residues. Germline assignment: CDR1 SNHLY and CDR2 FYNNEI. CDR3: CATGRTTNEKLFF. The CDR3 coding sequence is TGTGCCACCGGACGAACAACTAATGAAAAACTGTTTTTT. Complete variable domain (other parts from reference TRBV2 and TRBJ1-4): EPEVTQTPSHQVTQMGQEVILRCVPISNHLYFYWYRQILGQKVEFLVSFYNNEISEKSEIFDDQFSVERPDGSNFTLKIRSTKLEDSAMYFCATGRTTNEKLFFGSGTQLSVL.

The gene calls are TRBV2 and TRBJ2-7; 8 bases map to TRBD1. The CDR3 contains 13 residues. From germline, CDR1 is SNHLY and CDR2 FYNNEI. J gave up 7 bases and V 6 bases, and 8 bases lay outside the gene matches. The CDR3: CASRGQGAKEQYF. In DNA form, the CDR3 reads TGTGCCAGCAGGGGGCAGGGGGCGAAAGAGCAGTACTTC.

The chain couples TRBV10-3 to TRBJ2-7, with 10 bases lining up with TRBD2. CDR1 and CDR2 from the germline V gene are ENHRY and SYGVKD. CDR3 length: 15 amino acids. The junction had 2 bases not matched to a gene; V was cut back by 3 bases and J by 0 bases. This CDR3 is CAISDTSGASYEQYF. CDR3 DNA sequence: TGTGCCATCAGTGACACTAGCGGGGCCTCCTACGAGCAGTACTTC.

Only a few counts were recorded for this clone. The chain has TRBV11-3 and TRBJ2-2, with D tentatively TRBD1 (5 bases). Germline lookup yields CDR1 SGHNT and CDR2 YENEEA. This CDR3 spans 13 amino acids. V lost 7 bases and J 4 bases, leaving 10 bases between the germline ends. CDR3 DNA sequence: TGTGCCAGCACCCGTGGGGCCACCGGGGAGCTGTTTTTT. Protein sequence: CASTRGATGELFF.